This T cell receptor (beta chain) was identified during a study of OX40 agonist ivuxolimab in advanced cancers. Across the whole study: Dose-escalation patients had hepatocellular carcinoma, melanoma, renal cell or head and neck cancer.

The study's findings and limits: With doses of 0.1 to 3.0 mg/kg, CD4+ and CD8+ blood T cells had undergone clonal expansion by week 6. Those patients achieving a partial response at 0.1-3.0 mg/kg showed among the lowest clonal expansion. There were, on average, more expanded clones in CD8+ T cells than in CD4+.

The method was immunoSEQ multiplex PCR; TCRdb's version includes in-frame clones alone and lacks a portion of them. The sample includes some 2,900 clones, roughly 90% of them seen just once. With respect to this clone: Its antigen is not identified.

This CDR3 contains 17 residues. Germline V lookup: CDR1 LGHNA, CDR2 YNFKEQ. The ends lost 0 bases at V and 6 bases at J; junction bases unmatched: 7. Material: CD4+ or CD8+ T cells sorted from blood, obtained in a trial of the OX40 agonist ivuxolimab. The chain combines TRBV4-2 with TRBJ1-6; 8 nucleotides match TRBD1. The source is an adult with an advanced solid tumor such as melanoma, head and neck, liver or kidney cancer. The CDR3 bases are TGTGCCAGCAGCCAAGAAAGCCAGGGGGCGGGTAATTCACCCCTCCACTTT. Translation gives CASSQESQGAGNSPLHF.